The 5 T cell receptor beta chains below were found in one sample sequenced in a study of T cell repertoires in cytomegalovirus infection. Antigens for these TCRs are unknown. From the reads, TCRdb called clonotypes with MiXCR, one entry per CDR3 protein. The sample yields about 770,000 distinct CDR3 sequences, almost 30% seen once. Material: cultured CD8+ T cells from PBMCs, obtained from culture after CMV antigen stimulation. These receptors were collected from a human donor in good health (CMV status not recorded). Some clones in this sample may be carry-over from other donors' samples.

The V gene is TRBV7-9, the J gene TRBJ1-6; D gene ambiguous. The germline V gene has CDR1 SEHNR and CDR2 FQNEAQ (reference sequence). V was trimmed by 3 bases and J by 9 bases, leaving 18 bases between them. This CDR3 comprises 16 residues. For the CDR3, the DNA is TGTGCCAGCAGCTTTGTCACTTATACAGCAGGTTCACCCCTCCACTTT. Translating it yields CASSFVTYTAGSPLHF.

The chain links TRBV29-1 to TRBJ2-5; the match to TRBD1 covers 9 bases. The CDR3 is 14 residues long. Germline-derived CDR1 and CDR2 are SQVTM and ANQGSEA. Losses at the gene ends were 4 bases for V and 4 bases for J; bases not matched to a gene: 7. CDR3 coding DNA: TGCAGCGTTGGGGATGACAGGGGGAGAGAGACCCAGTACTTC. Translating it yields CSVGDDRGRETQYF.

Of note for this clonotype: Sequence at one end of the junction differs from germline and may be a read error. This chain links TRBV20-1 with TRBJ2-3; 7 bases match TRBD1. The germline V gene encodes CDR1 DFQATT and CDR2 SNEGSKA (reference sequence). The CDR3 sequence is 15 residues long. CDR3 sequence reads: CSANSQGDRTDTQYF. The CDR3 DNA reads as TGCAGCGCTAATAGCCAGGGGGATCGCACAGATACGCAGTATTTT.

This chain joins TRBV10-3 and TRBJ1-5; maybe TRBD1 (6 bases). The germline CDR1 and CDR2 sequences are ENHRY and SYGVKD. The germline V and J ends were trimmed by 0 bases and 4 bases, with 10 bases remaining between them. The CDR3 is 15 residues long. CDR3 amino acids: CAISESTGTNQPQHF. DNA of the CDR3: TGTGCCATCAGTGAGTCGACAGGAACTAATCAGCCCCAGCATTTT.

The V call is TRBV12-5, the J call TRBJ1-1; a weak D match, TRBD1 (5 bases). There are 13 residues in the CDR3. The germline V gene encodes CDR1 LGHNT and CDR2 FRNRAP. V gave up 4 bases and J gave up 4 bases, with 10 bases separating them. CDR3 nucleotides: TGTGCTAGTGGTTCGGGGGGGACCACTGAAGCTTTCTTT. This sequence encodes CASGSGGTTEAFF.